The present T cell receptor (beta chain) was sequenced within a study of early T cells in non-severe SARS-CoV-2 infection. On the study more broadly: Sequencing of unsorted whole blood was done on bulk RNA, leaving chains unpaired.

Comment on this clonotype: What it binds is not known.

This CDR3 contains 13 residues. V lost 6 bases and J lost 5; bases outside the gene matches: 3. Germline V CDR1 and CDR2: KGHSH, LQKENI. Each single cDNA molecule received a unique molecular identifier. TCRdb reprocessed the 5' RACE reads via MiXCR and lists one record per CDR3 protein. The data contain roughly 80,000 distinct CDR3 sequences, over 9% of them singletons. General study results and limits: The VDJdb matching leaned toward anti-spike CD8 responses and overlooked private and CD4 specificities.

The rearrangement joins TRBV18 to TRBJ2-1, with 8 bases identical to TRBD1. This clonotype was sampled from an adult who was a healthcare worker with PCR-confirmed SARS-CoV-2 infection or an uninfected control (not recorded which). Sequencing was carried out using whole blood. DNA for the CDR3: TGTGCCAGCTCGGGACAGGTAGACAATGAGCAGTTCTTC. It yields the protein CASSGQVDNEQFF.